In this sample, the clone carrying this T cell receptor (beta chain) turned up a few times. Clones were read by immunoSEQ multiplex PCR, and TCRdb kept only the in-frame ones, dropping some. The repertoire holds nearly 110,000 clones, with 71% as singletons. The sample is drawn from a study of blood T cell repertoires in COVID-19. The V end lost 3 bases, the J end lost 4 bases, and 13 bases lay between the germline ends. Germline V gene sequence: CDR1 SGDLS, CDR2 YYNGEE. The CDR3 runs 15 residues. The gene calls are TRBV9 and TRBJ2-2; D perhaps matches TRBD1 (6 bases). Input material: peripheral blood. The receptor was isolated from a human donor with acute or convalescent COVID-19. The donor label of this sample is uncertain. The CDR3 sequence: CASSDQGFPTGELFF. The CDR3 coding sequence is TGTGCCAGCAGCGACCAGGGGTTTCCCACCGGGGAGCTGTTTTTT.